This T cell receptor (beta chain) was sequenced in a study of blood T cell repertoires in COVID-19 (dated by TCRdb to 2020 to 2022). Study-level background: The collaborator samples originated in the United States, Italy and Spain and spanned the acute and convalescent phases of COVID-19. The prospective study material was composed of cDNA or gDNA derived from T cells, B-cell-depleted T cells, or PBMCs. Subjects who had been exposed to COVID-19, were actively infected with it, or had recovered from it provided the deeply sampled blood TCRbeta repertoires that made up the dataset. The repertoires were made available in a free public database intended to serve as a resource for research on the immune response to SARS-CoV-2. Samples came from the ongoing ImmuneRACE study (first 160 participants) plus 1,254 subjects from 6 global collaborators. Sample metadata almost always included a de-identified subject ID, COVID-19 status, age in years and sex. Where available, HLA class I and class II types were obtained from metadata supplied by the sample provider rather than from assay-based typing.

Study-wide findings and limitations: The quantity of clinical and demographic metadata differed by source and by participant and was supplied without curation.

A second Seattle source provided samples from volunteer blood donors who had recovered from COVID-19. Each collaborating institution followed its own protocols to collect whole blood in K2EDTA tubes. For TCRbeta analysis, collaborator samples were shipped as frozen whole blood, as isolated PBMCs, or as DNA extracted from either sample type. TCRbeta CDR3 regions were amplified from genomic DNA using the immunoSEQ Assay, a bias-controlled multiplex PCR. Per the source publication's procedure: Within the assay, amplification of reference gene primers was used to estimate how many nucleated cells each sample contained. Sequence reads were collapsed and filtered to measure the absolute abundance of every unique TCRbeta CDR3 rearrangement. For each sample, productive Simpson clonality was calculated as the square root of Simpson's diversity index over productive rearrangements. TCRdb re-hosts the immuneACCESS table, in-frame sequences only. Its copies lack some clones; in the studies checked, an unresolved V gene accounts for under half of them, and the cause for the rest is not known. The D gene and trimming were derived from the DNA, and the V and J assignments and clone size from that table. This sample is represented by 150,000 to 200,000 clones; 70% to 90% of them were singletons. 2% to 2.5% of the sample rests with the top ten.

The junction carries 12 bases between V and J, which are trimmed by 3 bases and 6 bases respectively. The cysteine opens and the phenylalanine closes a CDR3 of 13 amino acids. Kept here is only the CDR3 DNA, which spans 39 bases and is read in frame from base 1. The germline V gene provides CDR1 SGHDN and CDR2 FVKESK. A remark on this clone: Its antigen remains unidentified. Base quality data are lacking; no much larger clone is found one base away.

The clonotype originates from a man aged 45-65 years who had recovered from COVID-19. The V and J genes are TRBV14 and TRBJ2-7; possibly the D gene is TRBD1, per 5 matching bases. Source material: peripheral blood. The sequenced DNA is TGTGCCAGCAGCCAGGTTAGGGGTGGCGAGCAGTACTTC. This encodes CASSQVRGGEQYF.